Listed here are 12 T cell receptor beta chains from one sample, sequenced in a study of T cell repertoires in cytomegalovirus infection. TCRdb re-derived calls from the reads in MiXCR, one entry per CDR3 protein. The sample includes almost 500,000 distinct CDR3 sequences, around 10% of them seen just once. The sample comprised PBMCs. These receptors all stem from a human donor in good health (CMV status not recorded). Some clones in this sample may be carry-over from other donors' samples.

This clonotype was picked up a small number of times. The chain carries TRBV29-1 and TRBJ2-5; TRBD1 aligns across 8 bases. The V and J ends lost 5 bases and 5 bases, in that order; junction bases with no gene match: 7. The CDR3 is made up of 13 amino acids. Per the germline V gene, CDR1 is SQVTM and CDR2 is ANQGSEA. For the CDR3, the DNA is TGCAGCGTTACCAGGGGGCTCGGGGAGACCCAGTACTTC. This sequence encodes CSVTRGLGETQYF.

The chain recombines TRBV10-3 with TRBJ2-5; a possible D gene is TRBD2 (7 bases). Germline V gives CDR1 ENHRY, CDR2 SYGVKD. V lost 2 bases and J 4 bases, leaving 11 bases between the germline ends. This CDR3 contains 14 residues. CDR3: CAISETGRGETQYF. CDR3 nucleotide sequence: TGTGCCATCAGTGAGACAGGGAGGGGAGAGACCCAGTACTTC.

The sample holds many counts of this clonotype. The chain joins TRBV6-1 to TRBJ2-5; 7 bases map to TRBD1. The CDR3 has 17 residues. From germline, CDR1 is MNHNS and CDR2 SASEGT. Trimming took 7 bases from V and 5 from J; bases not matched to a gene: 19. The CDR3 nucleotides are TGTGCCAGCAACTTACATGAGGGGACAGTTTTTTTGGAGACCCAGTACTTC. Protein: CASNLHEGTVFLETQYF.

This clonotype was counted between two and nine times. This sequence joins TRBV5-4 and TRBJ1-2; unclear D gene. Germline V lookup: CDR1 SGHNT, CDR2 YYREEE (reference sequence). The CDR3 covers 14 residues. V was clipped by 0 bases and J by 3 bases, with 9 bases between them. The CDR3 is CASSLEPADYGYTF. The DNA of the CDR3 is TGTGCCAGCAGCTTGGAACCGGCTGACTATGGCTACACCTTC.

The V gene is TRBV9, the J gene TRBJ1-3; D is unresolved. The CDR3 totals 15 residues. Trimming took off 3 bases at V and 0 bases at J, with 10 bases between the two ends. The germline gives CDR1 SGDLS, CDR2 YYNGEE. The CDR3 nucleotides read TGTGCCAGCAGCGACGGGGTAGGCTCTGGAAACACCATATATTTT. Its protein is CASSDGVGSGNTIYF.

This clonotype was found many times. The CDR3 bases are TGTGCCAGCATCCTAGCGGGAGGGAGCACAGATACGCAGTATTTT. This sequence encodes CASILAGGSTDTQYF. This chain uses TRBV7-8 with TRBJ2-3; 12 bases are shared with TRBD2. CDR1 is SGHVS and CDR2 is FQNEAQ in the germline V gene. CDR3 length: 15 residues. The J segment lost 0 bases and the V segment lost 7 bases, leaving 2 bases of the junction unmatched.

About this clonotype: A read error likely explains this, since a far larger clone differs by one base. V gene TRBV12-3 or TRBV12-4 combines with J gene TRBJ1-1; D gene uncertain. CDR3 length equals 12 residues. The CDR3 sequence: CASSLGAAEALF. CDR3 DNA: TGTGCCAGCAGTTTAGGCGCAGCCGAAGCTCTCTTT.

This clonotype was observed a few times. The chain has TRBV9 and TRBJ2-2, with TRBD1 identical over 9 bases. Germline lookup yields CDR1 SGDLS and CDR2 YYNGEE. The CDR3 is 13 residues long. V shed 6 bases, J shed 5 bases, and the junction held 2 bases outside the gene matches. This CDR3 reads CASNDRGTGELFF. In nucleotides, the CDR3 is TGTGCCAGCAACGACAGGGGGACCGGGGAGCTGTTTTTT. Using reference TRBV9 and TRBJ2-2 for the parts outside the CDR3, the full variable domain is DSGVTQTPKHLITATGQRVTLRCSPRSGDLSVYWYQQSLDQGLQFLIQYYNGEERAKGNILERFSAQQFPDLHSELNLSSLELGDSALYFCASNDRGTGELFFGEGSRLTVL.

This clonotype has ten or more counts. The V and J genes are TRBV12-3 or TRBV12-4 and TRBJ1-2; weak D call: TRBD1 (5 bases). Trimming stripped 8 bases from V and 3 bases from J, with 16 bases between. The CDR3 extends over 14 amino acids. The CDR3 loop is CASHRDGEDYGYTF. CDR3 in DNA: TGTGCCAGCCACCGGGACGGTGAAGACTATGGCTACACCTTC.

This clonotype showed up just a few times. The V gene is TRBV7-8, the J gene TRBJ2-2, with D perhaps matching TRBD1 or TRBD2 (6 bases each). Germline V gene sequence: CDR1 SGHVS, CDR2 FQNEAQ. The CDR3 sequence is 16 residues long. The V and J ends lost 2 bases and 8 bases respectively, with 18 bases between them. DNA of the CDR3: TGTGCCAGCAGCTTATCCGGGGGCCTCGTTCCTGGGGAGCTGTTTTTT. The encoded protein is CASSLSGGLVPGELFF.

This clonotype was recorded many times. For the CDR3, the DNA is TGTGCCAGCAGTCCCGGGTGGGGTGAGCAGTTCTTC. Translation gives CASSPGWGEQFF. The V gene is TRBV7-2, the J gene TRBJ2-1; D is undetermined. The V end was cut by 6 bases, the J end by 9 bases, with 12 bases between. CDR1 and CDR2 (germline): SGHTA, FQGNSA. The length of the CDR3 is 12 residues.

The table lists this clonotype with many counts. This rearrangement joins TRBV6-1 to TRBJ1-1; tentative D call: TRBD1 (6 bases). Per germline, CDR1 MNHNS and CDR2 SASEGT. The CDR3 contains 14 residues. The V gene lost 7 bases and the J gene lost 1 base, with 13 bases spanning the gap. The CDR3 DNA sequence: TGTGCCAGCATTCATAGGGACAAGAACACTGAAGCTTTCTTT. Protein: CASIHRDKNTEAFF.